Listed below are T cell receptor beta chains from one sample, sequenced in a study of long-term antiretroviral therapy in people with HIV. Clones were sequenced by immunoSEQ multiplex PCR, and TCRdb holds only the in-frame ones, with some missing. Of tens of thousands of clones listed, 82% are singletons. Source: unsorted PBMCs, taken 0.8 years before starting antiretroviral therapy. These receptors all stem from a man between 18 and 35 years old with HIV. CDR3s include the opening cysteine and the closing phenylalanine or tryptophan. The D gene is left open where the match is weak. Clone size is not always given. Where it is, it says once, few, many or a class for expanded clones.

D gene: -; J gene: TRBJ2-7; V gene: TRBV11-2; clone size: -; CDR3 protein: CASSSGRGRVEQYF; CDR3 DNA: TGTGCCAGCAGCTCAGGCAGGGGCAGGGTCGAGCAGTACTTC
D gene: -; J gene: TRBJ2-3; V gene: TRBV7-3; clone size: -; CDR3 protein: CASSSQPGAGDTQYF; CDR3 DNA: TGTGCCAGCAGCTCTCAACCGGGGGCCGGGGATACGCAGTATTTT
D gene: -; J gene: TRBJ2-2; V gene: TRBV7-6; clone size: -; CDR3 protein: CASSLAGWSGELFF; CDR3 DNA: TGTGCCAGCAGCTTAGCAGGCTGGAGCGGGGAGCTGTTTTTT
D gene: -; J gene: TRBJ2-5; V gene: TRBV15; clone size: -; CDR3 protein: CATSSAREGSETQYF; CDR3 DNA: TGTGCCACCAGCAGTGCACGTGAGGGGTCGGAGACCCAGTACTTC
D gene: TRBD2; J gene: TRBJ2-2; V gene: TRBV5-4; clone size: -; CDR3 protein: CASSLGTSSTGELFF; CDR3 DNA: TGTGCCAGCAGCTTGGGGACTAGCAGCACCGGGGAGCTGTTTTTT
D gene: -; J gene: TRBJ1-2; V gene: TRBV5-4; clone size: -; CDR3 protein: CASSLAGRPGFYGYTF; CDR3 DNA: TGTGCCAGCAGCTTGGCTGGTAGACCAGGGTTCTATGGCTACACCTTC
D gene: -; J gene: TRBJ1-2; V gene: TRBV15; clone size: -; CDR3 protein: CATSQQGNYGYTF; CDR3 DNA: TGTGCCACCAGCCAACAGGGAAACTATGGCTACACCTTC
D gene: TRBD1; J gene: TRBJ2-3; V gene: TRBV27; clone size: medium-sized; CDR3 protein: CASSGQGLGNRTDTQYF; CDR3 DNA: TGTGCCAGCAGTGGACAGGGACTTGGAAACCGCACAGATACGCAGTATTTT
D gene: TRBD1; J gene: TRBJ1-2; V gene: TRBV9; clone size: -; CDR3 protein: CASSRTGVGYTF; CDR3 DNA: TGTGCCAGCAGCCGGACAGGGGTGGGCTACACCTTC
D gene: -; J gene: TRBJ1-5; V gene: TRBV21-1; clone size: -; CDR3 protein: CASSKELAGGHQPQHF; CDR3 DNA: TGTGCCAGCAGCAAAGAGTTGGCAGGGGGCCATCAGCCCCAGCATTTT